This TCR beta chain stems from a study of Ad26.COV2.S vaccination and SARS-CoV-2 variants. As for the study in general: The authors gave Ad26.COV2.S intramuscularly, either once or twice 56 days apart.

This table comes from immunoSEQ multiplex PCR, and its TCRdb copy is limited to in-frame clones, with some not included. The sample yields 300,000 to 400,000 clones, roughly 91% seen once. Whole-study results and caveats: Reportedly, after vaccination the spike-specific CD8+ and CD4+ T cell responses displayed substantial breadth.

The CDR3 is 19 residues long. CDR1 MNHNS and CDR2 SASEGT come from the germline V gene. The ends lost 4 bases at V and 4 bases at J; junction bases unmatched: 13. Treatment defined: roughly 18 received Ad26.COV2.S at low or high dose, single or two shots; several received placebo; per-sample allocation not given. Material that was analyzed had been drawn on day 63 after the first vaccine or placebo injection. Participants' vaccine, an Ad26 vector, delivered Wuhan-strain SARS-CoV-2 spike. To note about this clone: The antigen remains unidentified.

The specimen comprised peripheral blood, sampled in a trial of Ad26.COV2.S vaccine versus placebo. This clonotype was sampled from a person aged 18 to 59 who received the Ad26.COV2.S COVID-19 vaccine or a placebo. This chain connects TRBV6-1 to TRBJ2-3; 14 positions agree with TRBD2. CDR3 nucleotide sequence: TGTGCCAGCAGTGTAATGGCTCGGACTAGCGGGGGGCAGGCAGATACGCAGTATTTT. Encoded protein: CASSVMARTSGGQADTQYF.